What follows are 17 T cell receptor beta chains derived from one specimen sequenced in a study of T-cell reconstitution after alpha-beta-depleted transplantation in children. Unique molecular identifiers were built into the TCRbeta library. TCRdb ran MiXCR on the PCR reads and lists one entry per CDR3 protein. The sample consists of almost 600,000 distinct CDR3 sequences, 25% to 30% of them appearing once. Specimen: PBMCs, collected before TCRalphabeta/CD19-depleted stem cell transplant. The source is a boy in the first two years of life with Wiskott-Aldrich syndrome, due to receive a stem cell transplant.

The rearrangement joins TRBV2 to TRBJ2-3; D remains ambiguous. V lost 11 bases to trimming and J lost 6 bases, with 12 bases between them. CDR1 is SNHLY, CDR2 FYNNEI, per germline. The CDR3 has 11 residues. The CDR3, as DNA: TGTGCCTGTCGACAACGCGATACGCAGTATTTT. It translates to CACRQRDTQYF. Looking up the rest from reference TRBV2 and TRBJ2-3 gives the full variable domain: EPEVTQTPSHQVTQMGQEVILRCVPISNHLYFYWYRQILGQKVEFLVSFYNNEISEKSEIFDDQFSVERPDGSNFTLKIRSTKLEDSAMYFCACRQRDTQYFGPGTRLTVL.

The chain has TRBV2 and TRBJ2-1; the match to TRBD2 covers 9 bases. This CDR3 is 17 amino acids long. Germline loops: CDR1 SNHLY, CDR2 FYNNEI. With 5 bases clipped from V and 4 bases from J, the junction kept 12 bases outside the gene matches. The chain's CDR3 is CASSTPKTSGVYNEQFF. The DNA of the CDR3 is TGTGCCAGCAGTACGCCTAAGACTAGCGGAGTTTACAATGAGCAGTTCTTC.

The chain combines TRBV27 with TRBJ2-7; 12 positions agree with TRBD1. Germline V lookup: CDR1 MNHEY, CDR2 SMNVEV (reference sequence). V lost 5 bases and J lost 9; bases outside the gene matches: 8. This CDR3 comprises 14 residues. The CDR3 protein is CASSRRDRGPVQYF. In DNA form, the CDR3 reads TGTGCCAGCAGTCGACGGGACAGGGGGCCGGTGCAGTACTTC.

The chain joins TRBV11-2 to TRBJ1-2; D is perhaps TRBD1 (5 bases). From germline, CDR1 is SGHAT and CDR2 FQNNGV. V was cut by 3 bases and J by 4 bases, with 27 bases left in between. This CDR3 has 19 amino acids. CDR3 bases: TGTGCCAGCAGCTTCGGCGGGACTGGGATACGTTTGGCTCTCTATGGCTACACCTTC. It codes for CASSFGGTGIRLALYGYTF.

A few counts support this clonotype. The V gene is TRBV7-9, the J gene TRBJ2-7; D may be TRBD2 (5 bases). From germline, CDR1 is SEHNR and CDR2 FQNEAQ (reference sequence). V was cut by 3 bases and J by 2 bases, with 14 bases left in between. The CDR3 is 15 amino acids. In DNA form, the CDR3 reads TGTGCCAGCAGCTTTACCCGGACGGGAACCTACGAGCAGTACTTC. It yields the protein CASSFTRTGTYEQYF.

This clonotype was observed a few times. This sequence joins TRBV5-4 and TRBJ2-5; possible D gene TRBD1, 6 bases. V lost 4 bases and J 7 bases, leaving 26 bases between the germline ends. This CDR3 comprises 17 residues. Germline assignment: CDR1 SGHNT and CDR2 YYREEE (reference sequence). CDR3 amino acids: CASSTQGTANGEGTQYF. The CDR3 DNA follows: TGTGCCAGCAGCACCCAGGGGACCGCTAATGGGGAAGGGACCCAGTACTTC. Complete variable domain (other parts from reference TRBV5-4 and TRBJ2-5): ETGVTQSPTHLIKTRGQQVTLRCSSQSGHNTVSWYQQALGQGPQFIFQYYREEENGRGNFPPRFSGLQFPNYSSELNVNALELDDSALYLCASSTQGTANGEGTQYFGPGTRLLVL.

In this sample, this clonotype turned up a few times. The chain uses TRBV20-1 and TRBJ2-3; D gene ambiguous. The V and J ends lost 4 bases and 2 bases respectively, with 13 bases between them. This CDR3 is built from 14 residues. The V gene's germline CDR1 is DFQATT and CDR2 SNEGSKA (reference sequence). The CDR3 loop reads CSATIYTHTDTQYF. The CDR3 coding sequence is TGCAGTGCTACTATCTACACCCACACAGATACGCAGTATTTT.

This chain links TRBV27 with TRBJ2-1; 11 bases match TRBD2. CDR1 MNHEY and CDR2 SMNVEV come from the germline V gene (reference sequence). CDR3 size: 15 residues. V trimming: 6 bases; J trimming: 5 bases; junction bases outside the gene matches: 6. CDR3 sequence (DNA): TGTGCCAGCAGGACCGGGACTAGCGGAGACAATGAGCAGTTCTTC. Translation: CASRTGTSGDNEQFF.

The chain employs TRBV20-1 and TRBJ1-1; no clear D gene. Germline lookup yields CDR1 DFQATT and CDR2 SNEGSKA (reference sequence). V was trimmed by 3 bases and J by 0 bases, leaving 14 bases between them. The CDR3 length is 15 residues. The CDR3 sequence is CSASWGLLMNTEAFF. The CDR3 DNA sequence: TGCAGTGCTAGTTGGGGTCTCCTAATGAACACTGAAGCTTTCTTT.

The rearrangement joins TRBV5-1 to TRBJ2-1; 9 bases map to TRBD2. Germline V gives CDR1 SGHRS, CDR2 YFSETQ. J lost 7 bases, V lost 0 bases, and 5 bases had no gene match. This CDR3 region has 15 residues. The CDR3 protein is CASSLASGVWNEQFF. Written as DNA, the CDR3 is TGCGCCAGCAGCTTGGCTAGCGGGGTTTGGAATGAGCAGTTCTTC. The full variable domain, its missing parts supplied by reference TRBV5-1 and TRBJ2-1, is KAGVTQTPRYLIKTRGQQVTLSCSPISGHRSVSWYQQTPGQGLQFLFEYFSETQRNKGNFPGRFSGRQFSNSRSEMNVSTLELGDSALYLCASSLASGVWNEQFFGPGTRLTVL.

There are a few counts of this clonotype. The V gene is TRBV7-9, the J gene TRBJ1-1; 10 nucleotides line up with TRBD1. This CDR3 comprises 13 residues. V dropped 5 bases and J dropped 8; count of bases not matched to a gene: 5. Germline CDR1 is SEHNR and CDR2 is FQNEAQ (reference sequence). CDR3 loop: CASSGQGGREAFF. The CDR3 DNA is TGTGCCAGCAGCGGACAGGGGGGCAGAGAAGCTTTCTTT.

This clonotype was observed a few times. V is TRBV5-1 and J is TRBJ2-7; weak D call: TRBD2 (6 bases). Germline CDR1 and CDR2: SGHRS and YFSETQ. The CDR3 covers 15 residues. V dropped 3 bases and J dropped 3 bases, with 16 bases sitting between them. The CDR3 loop reads CASSYGGTGIYEQYF. The CDR3 coding sequence is TGCGCCAGCAGCTATGGCGGGACTGGGATCTACGAGCAGTACTTC.

The chain has TRBV12-3 or TRBV12-4 and TRBJ1-2; D call uncertain. The CDR3 is 15 residues long. Trimming left V 5 bases short and J 0 bases short, with 13 bases between. The CDR3, as DNA: TGTGCCAGCAGTGCCGCGTCCTATTCTAACTATGGCTACACCTTC. Translated, it gives CASSAASYSNYGYTF.

The chain joins TRBV10-3 to TRBJ2-7; 12 bases map to TRBD1. V lost 1 base to trimming and J lost 3 bases; unmatched junction nucleotides: 7. The CDR3 runs 17 residues. In germline, CDR1 is ENHRY, CDR2 SYGVKD. The chain's CDR3 is CAISELGQGAMGYEQYF. In DNA, the CDR3 is TGTGCCATCAGTGAGTTGGGACAGGGGGCTATGGGCTACGAGCAGTACTTC.

This clonotype turned up a few times. V is TRBV9 and J is TRBJ2-1, with D maybe TRBD2 (6 bases). The CDR3 is made up of 15 amino acids. The ends were cut back, 1 base at V and 9 bases at J, with 17 bases in the middle. Germline V CDR1 and CDR2: SGDLS, YYNGEE. CDR3 protein: CASSVIGGSGGEQFF. The DNA of the CDR3 is TGTGCCAGCAGCGTAATTGGAGGGAGCGGCGGTGAGCAGTTCTTC.

The rearrangement joins TRBV7-9 to TRBJ2-1; 7 bases are shared with TRBD2. Looked up from germline, CDR1 is SEHNR and CDR2 is FQNEAQ (reference sequence). With 2 bases clipped from V and 3 bases from J, the junction kept 4 bases outside the gene matches. The CDR3 sequence is 15 residues long. The CDR3 sequence is CASSLIGGGYNEQFF. The CDR3 DNA sequence: TGTGCCAGCAGCTTAATTGGCGGGGGCTACAATGAGCAGTTCTTC.

The V call is TRBV29-1, the J call TRBJ2-1, with D uncertain. V was cut by 5 bases and J by 5 bases, with 1 base left in between. CDR1 and CDR2 from the germline V gene are SQVTM and ANQGSEA. The CDR3 contains 9 residues. The CDR3 reads CSVNNEQFF. The CDR3 DNA sequence: TGCAGCGTTAACAATGAGCAGTTCTTC.